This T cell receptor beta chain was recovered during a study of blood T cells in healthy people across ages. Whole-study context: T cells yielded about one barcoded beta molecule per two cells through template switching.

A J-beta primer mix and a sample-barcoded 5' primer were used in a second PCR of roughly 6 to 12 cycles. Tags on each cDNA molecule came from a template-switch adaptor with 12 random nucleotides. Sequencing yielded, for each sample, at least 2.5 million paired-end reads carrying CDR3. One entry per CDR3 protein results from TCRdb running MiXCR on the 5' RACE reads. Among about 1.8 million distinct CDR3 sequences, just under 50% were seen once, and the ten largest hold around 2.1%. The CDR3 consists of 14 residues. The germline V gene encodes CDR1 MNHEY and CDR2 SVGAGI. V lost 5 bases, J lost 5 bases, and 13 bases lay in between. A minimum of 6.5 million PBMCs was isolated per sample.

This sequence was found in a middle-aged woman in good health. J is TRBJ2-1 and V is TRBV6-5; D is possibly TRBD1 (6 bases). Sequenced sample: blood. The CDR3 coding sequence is TGTGCCAGCAGTGATCCACAGGGCAACAATGAGCAGTTCTTC. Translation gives CASSDPQGNNEQFF.